This TCR beta chain was recovered during a study of shared clonotypes between healthy human individuals. Naive CD8 cells comprised CD45RO-negative, CCR7-positively selected cells, excluding terminally differentiated effector memory CD45RA+ cells. The healthy adult donors were HIV-negative and reported no recent acute infections or vaccinations. The CDR3 is made up of 14 amino acids. After removal of 5 bases from V and 8 bases from J, the junction contained 5 bases not matched to a gene. CDR1 MNHEY and CDR2 SVGAGI come from the germline V gene. The repertoire was sequenced with immunoSEQ multiplex PCR; TCRdb's copy has only in-frame clones and lacks some. Of approximately 600,000 clones in the sample, about 95% were seen once.

The sequence came from a woman aged 25 to 39 in good health. This chain joins TRBV6-5 and TRBJ2-1, with TRBD2 matching 11 bases. The specimen sequenced was naive CD8+ T cells sorted from blood. This chain's CDR3 is CASSLAGGVDEQFF. The CDR3 region has the DNA TGTGCCAGCAGTCTAGCGGGAGGTGTGGATGAGCAGTTCTTC.